Sequencing of this T cell receptor beta chain was carried out in a study of blood T cell repertoires in COVID-19. Study summary: Sites across the United States, Italy and Spain contributed samples from acute and convalescent COVID-19. PBMCs, B-cell-depleted T cells, or T cells provided the cDNA or gDNA that made up the material.

From germline, CDR1 is SGHNT and CDR2 YYREEE (reference sequence). Trimming removed 4 bases from V and 3 bases from J, with 12 bases in between. The CDR3 contains 14 residues. As processed by the authors: Researchers report that nucleated cell counts were estimated from reference gene primer amplification. Sequencing was performed with immunoSEQ multiplex PCR; in TCRdb, only in-frame clones are kept and a portion is missing. Clonal size and the V and J genes are those of that table, whereas D and trimming came from the DNA. The profile covers fewer than 350,000 clones, with around 85% appearing a single time and 10% to 15% taken by the ten largest.

The clonotype comes from a woman in her thirties with COVID-19, enrolled during active disease. Source material: peripheral blood. The rearrangement joins TRBV5-4 to TRBJ2-3; D perhaps matches TRBD2 (5 bases). The CDR3 sequence: CASSAKLGTDTQYF. CDR3 nucleotides: TGTGCCAGCAGCGCCAAACTAGGTACAGATACGCAGTATTTT. Complete variable domain (other parts from reference TRBV5-4 and TRBJ2-3): ETGVTQSPTHLIKTRGQQVTLRCSSQSGHNTVSWYQQALGQGPQFIFQYYREEENGRGNFPPRFSGLQFPNYSSELNVNALELDDSALYLCASSAKLGTDTQYFGPGTRLTVL.